The sequence of this TCR beta chain was determined in a study of blood T cell repertoires in COVID-19. Overall study: Sources were T cells, B-cell-depleted T cells, or PBMCs; the material itself was cDNA or gDNA.

The assay was immunoSEQ multiplex PCR, and TCRdb's table has in-frame clones only and misses some. The table shows 100,000 to 150,000 clones, with roughly 79% occurring only once. This CDR3 spans 13 amino acids. Germline CDR1 reads SGHTA; CDR2 reads FQGNSA. Trimming left V 3 bases short and J 5 bases short, with 8 bases between. The sequence came from a human donor in a cohort sampled during active COVID-19. The chain carries TRBV7-2 and TRBJ1-5; perhaps TRBD1 as D (6 bases). The sequencing sample was made of peripheral blood. In DNA form, the CDR3 reads TGTGCCAGCAGCTTTGAGGGGGATCAGCCCCAGCATTTT. The encoded protein is CASSFEGDQPQHF.